These 14 T cell receptor beta chains originate from one sample sequenced in a study of beta chain features in type 1 diabetes. Study outcomes and limitations: All four CD4+ subsets of Type 1 diabetes patients contained TCRB CDR3s that were moderately but significantly shorter.

The whole isolated RNA underwent reverse transcription, so sequencing captured expressed TCRB transcripts. Measured with immunoSEQ multiplex PCR; TCRdb has only the in-frame clones, and not every one. The sample holds roughly 400,000 clones, about 10% seen once. Their recognized antigens are unknown. Sequencing was carried out using central memory CD4+ T cells from blood. These TCRs come from a young man with type 1 diabetes.

This chain joins TRBV6-5 and TRBJ2-2; D not certain. Germline lookup yields CDR1 MNHEY and CDR2 SVGAGI. V was pared by 6 bases and J by 7 bases, with 18 bases between. The CDR3 contains 15 residues. CDR3 protein: CASSSEPLGDGELFF. In DNA, the CDR3 is TGTGCCAGCAGCTCTGAGCCCCTTGGTGACGGGGAGCTGTTTTTT.

The chain employs TRBV30 and TRBJ2-5; D remains unclear. This CDR3 comprises 15 residues. V was shortened by 5 bases and J by 1 base, with 17 bases between the two germline ends. Germline CDR1 is GTSNPN and CDR2 is SVGIG (reference sequence). The CDR3 bases are TGTGCCTGGGCGAGGTTGGGAAGTGGCCAAGAGACCCAGTACTTC. It is translated as CAWARLGSGQETQYF. The whole variable domain, remainder taken from reference TRBV30 and TRBJ2-5, is SQTIHQWPATLVQPVGSPLSLECTVEGTSNPNLYWYRQAAGRGLQLLFYSVGIGQISSEVPQNLSASRPQDRQFILSSKKLLLSDSGFYLCAWARLGSGQETQYFGPGTRLLVL.

The chain carries TRBV5-4 and TRBJ2-1, with D perhaps matching TRBD1 or TRBD2 (6 bases each). The germline V gene encodes CDR1 SGHNT and CDR2 YYREEE (reference sequence). V lost 4 bases and J 7 bases, leaving 15 bases between the germline ends. The CDR3 consists of 14 residues. The CDR3 sequence: CASSRWEGGNEQFF. In DNA form, the CDR3 reads TGTGCCAGCAGCCGCTGGGAAGGGGGGAATGAGCAGTTCTTC.

This clone has only a few counts. This chain joins TRBV7-9 and TRBJ2-7; 9 bases map to TRBD2. This CDR3 contains 14 residues. CDR1 is SEHNR, CDR2 FQNEAQ, per germline (reference sequence). V lost 5 bases and J lost 3; bases outside the gene matches: 5. The DNA of the CDR3 is TGTGCCAGCAGCCGGACTAGCGTCTTCTACGAGCAGTACTTC. Encoded protein: CASSRTSVFYEQYF.

This chain connects TRBV29-1 to TRBJ2-7, with D perhaps matching TRBD2 (5 bases). The CDR3 sequence is 13 residues long. Trimming removed 7 bases at V and 6 bases at J, with 19 bases between. Germline values: CDR1 SQVTM, CDR2 ANQGSEA. The CDR3 DNA reads TGCAGCGCCTTAGCGTCCCCGGCGGGCGAGCAGTACTTC. Translated: CSALASPAGEQYF.

This clone came up a few times. Relative to the germline gene, one junction end is altered; a read error may explain this. The chain is built from TRBV5-1 and TRBJ2-1; 11 nucleotides line up with TRBD2. Germline CDR1 reads SGHRS; CDR2 reads YFSETQ. The CDR3 sequence is 15 residues long. This chain's CDR3 is CASSDGTSGYNEQFF. The CDR3 bases are TGTGCCAGCAGCGACGGGACTAGCGGTTACAATGAGCAGTTCTTC.

V is TRBV7-9 and J is TRBJ1-2; unclear D gene. The CDR3 is made up of 14 amino acids. Germline CDR1 and CDR2: SEHNR and FQNEAQ (reference sequence). Trimming took off 5 bases at V and 0 bases at J, with 10 bases between the two ends. This CDR3 reads CASSPANPNYGYTF. CDR3 sequence (DNA): TGTGCCAGCAGCCCAGCCAACCCTAACTATGGCTACACCTTC.

The chain employs TRBV25-1 and TRBJ2-5; 7 bases fit TRBD2. Unmatched junction bases numbered 14, after V lost 3 bases and J lost 4 bases. CDR3 size: 17 residues. Germline loops: CDR1 MGHDK, CDR2 SYGVNS. In nucleotides, the CDR3 is TGTGCCAGCAGTGACCCCCAAAAAGCGGGAACGGCAGAGACCCAGTACTTC. Translated, it gives CASSDPQKAGTAETQYF.

This clone appeared a single time. The rearrangement joins TRBV9 to TRBJ1-2; tentative D call: TRBD1 (5 bases). CDR1 is SGDLS and CDR2 is YYNGEE in the germline V gene. V gave up 1 base and J gave up 5 bases, with 15 bases separating them. CDR3 length: 15 amino acids. The CDR3: CASSVSEGAGYGYTF. DNA for the CDR3: TGTGCCAGCAGCGTAAGTGAAGGGGCTGGATATGGCTACACCTTC.

This clone was counted a few times. The chain is built from TRBV7-9 and TRBJ2-5, with 11 bases matching TRBD2. From germline, CDR1 is SEHNR and CDR2 FQNEAQ (reference sequence). The V segment lost 3 bases and the J segment 0 bases; nucleotides outside the gene matches: 6. The CDR3 has 17 residues. CDR3 bases: TGTGCCAGCAGCTTGGGACTAGCGGTCGAGTACCAAGAGACCCAGTACTTC. Translation: CASSLGLAVEYQETQYF.

The V gene is TRBV5-1, the J gene TRBJ2-7; 7 nucleotides agree with TRBD1. Trimming at V came to 4 bases and at J to 9 bases, leaving 10 bases not matched to a gene. From germline, CDR1 is SGHRS and CDR2 YFSETQ. CDR3 size: 13 residues. The CDR3 protein is CASSPTGNRGQYF. The DNA of the CDR3 is TGCGCCAGCAGCCCTACAGGGAACAGGGGGCAGTACTTC.

This clone was counted ten times or more. V usage is TRBV18 and J usage is TRBJ1-2, with D possibly being TRBD1 (5 bases). CDR3 length: 12 amino acids. Germline-derived CDR1 and CDR2 are KGHSH and LQKENI. V was shortened by 2 bases and J by 8 bases, with 9 bases between the two germline ends. CDR3 region: CASSPGAQGYTF. The CDR3 DNA sequence: TGTGCCAGCTCACCAGGGGCGCAAGGCTACACCTTC. Complete variable domain (other parts from reference TRBV18 and TRBJ1-2): NAGVMQNPRHLVRRRGQEARLRCSPMKGHSHVYWYRQLPEEGLKFMVYLQKENIIDESGMPKERFSAEFPKEGPSILRIQQVVRGDSAAYFCASSPGAQGYTFGSGTRLTVV.

This chain connects TRBV2 to TRBJ2-2; D gene uncertain. The CDR3 has 14 amino acids. The V gene lost 7 bases and the J gene lost 3 bases, with 12 bases spanning the gap. The germline gives CDR1 SNHLY, CDR2 FYNNEI. CDR3 DNA sequence: TGTGCCAGCACCCACGAACGTGACACCGGGGAGCTGTTTTTT. Encoded protein: CASTHERDTGELFF.

This clone occurred once. V and J are TRBV4-3 and TRBJ2-3; D is undetermined. CDR3 length: 16 residues. With 1 base removed from V and 4 bases from J, the gap between germline ends came to 15 bases. Germline CDR1 LGHNA, CDR2 YSLEER. The chain's CDR3 is CASSQGLVLAADTQYF. CDR3 sequence (DNA): TGCGCCAGCAGCCAAGGGCTAGTGCTCGCGGCAGATACGCAGTATTTT.